This is a list of T cell receptor beta chains from one sample in a study of monozygotic twins with inflammatory bowel disease. TCRdb reprocessed the 5' RACE reads and reports one entry per CDR3 protein, with no DNA. Its clone listing holds about 330,000 distinct CDR3 sequences. The sequenced sample consisted of blood. The receptors derive from a human donor with ulcerative colitis or Crohn's disease, or a healthy co-twin of an affected twin (not recorded which). CDR3s include the opening cysteine and the closing phenylalanine or tryptophan.

length,J,V,CDR3
14,TRBJ2-4,TRBV2,CASQTDLAKNIQYF
14,TRBJ1-2,TRBV19,CASSIRGIGYGYTF
14,TRBJ2-3,TRBV12-3/TRBV12-4,CASAHSARTDTQYF
12,TRBJ2-3,TRBV12-3/TRBV12-4,CASSLTSDTQYF
16,TRBJ1-5,TRBV5-4,CASSTTGTGPNQPQHF
17,TRBJ2-1,TRBV12-3/TRBV12-4,CASSLEASGARLGEQFF
14,TRBJ2-3,TRBV3-1,CASKPGHPRDTQYF
15,TRBJ2-7,TRBV12-3/TRBV12-4,CASSIGGTGTYEQYF
16,TRBJ2-3,TRBV5-1,CASSSAGTPSTDTQYF
15,TRBJ1-1,TRBV5-1,CASSPLGQGSTEAFF
17,TRBJ2-1,TRBV6-5,CASSSITHGARGNEQFF
13,TRBJ1-2,TRBV12-3/TRBV12-4,CPSSLGPAYGYTF
13,TRBJ2-2,TRBV20-1,CSVAGDQTGELFF
16,TRBJ2-3,TRBV7-3,CASSLGLGEGTDTQYF
14,TRBJ1-1,TRBV20-1,CSARDLQGETEAFF
11,TRBJ2-7,TRBV29-1,CSVVGRDEQYF
14,TRBJ2-7,TRBV20-1,CSADIGRASYEQYF
14,TRBJ2-7,TRBV20-1,CSAPGTSGVYEQYF
14,TRBJ2-2,TRBV29-1,CSVSTGGVGGELFF
16,TRBJ2-4,TRBV28,CASSSPGLAAKNIQYF
15,TRBJ1-1,TRBV7-8,CASSSLGGGIAEAFF
14,TRBJ1-2,TRBV2,CASSLETGDYGYTF
14,TRBJ1-1,TRBV20-1,CSATPTGERAEAFF
14,TRBJ2-1,TRBV19,CASSMGSPYNEQFF
13,TRBJ2-4,TRBV4-3,CASSSLVENIQYF
16,TRBJ2-2,TRBV9,CASSVDPGVNTGELFF
17,TRBJ1-6,TRBV4-1,CASSQWDTPRGNSPLHF
15,TRBJ2-1,TRBV7-6,CASSLIVGVFLEQFF
14,TRBJ2-1,TRBV6-4,CASSELAGASYQFF
16,TRBJ2-5,TRBV7-9,CASSLGVSGIQETQYF
14,TRBJ1-5,TRBV6-6,CASRNPGRAGPQHF
14,TRBJ2-7,TRBV20-1,CSATELDANYEQYF
14,TRBJ2-5,TRBV7-2,CASSLMGHQETQYF
13,TRBJ1-2,TRBV20-1,CSAAGQGVYGYTF
14,TRBJ2-7,TRBV19,CASSIGTGAYEQYF
14,TRBJ2-7,TRBV5-1,CASSTGTIRYEQYF
14,TRBJ2-1,TRBV20-1,CSAPLVSSYNEQFF
14,TRBJ2-3,TRBV7-9,CASSFSRGSDTQYF
18,TRBJ2-7,TRBV6-5,CASSYSVPDDVSSYEQYF
17,TRBJ2-1,TRBV5-1,CASSWGRGGRSYNEQFF
13,TRBJ2-1,TRBV7-8,CATGTDGRGEQFF
12,TRBJ1-5,TRBV20-1,CSASVPRQPQHF
15,TRBJ2-2,TRBV5-6,CASSYRFANTGELFF
15,TRBJ1-5,TRBV28,CASSFQGSSNQPQHF
14,TRBJ1-6,TRBV20-1,CSARDRGGWSPLHF
14,TRBJ2-3,TRBV5-1,CASSTGTATDTQYF
13,TRBJ1-2,TRBV10-2,CASKGQEQYGYTF
14,TRBJ1-1,TRBV4-1,CASSRPGQSAEAFF
15,TRBJ1-6,TRBV9,CASSGSGPMNSPLHF
14,TRBJ2-1,TRBV5-4,CASSLALAYNEQFF
15,TRBJ1-6,TRBV19,CASRGTGTPNSPLHF
14,TRBJ2-3,TRBV7-2,CISAGQGDTDTQYF